The entry that follows covers one TCR beta chain sequence. The antigen is unknown. V was clipped by 5 bases and J by 6 bases, with 15 bases between them. The CDR3 totals 14 residues. The germline V gene has CDR1 SGHTA and CDR2 FQGNSA. Generated by immunoSEQ multiplex PCR, the TCRdb table keeps only in-frame clones and is missing some. This table holds some 10,000 clones, 65% to 90% found once. This sample was included in a study of monozygotic twins with cystic fibrosis. General study findings and limits: Unrelated CF individuals shared fewer identical clonotypes than monozygotic CF twins. The repertoire was suggested to be naive-dominated, clonality median around 0.01. V usage most resembled the co-twin in 13 of 16 pairs.

This TCR was sampled from a man between 18 and 29 years old with cystic fibrosis. The sample taken for sequencing was blood. The chain recombines TRBV7-2 with TRBJ2-3; D gene ambiguous. This CDR3 is CASSRRVVTDTQYF. CDR3 DNA: TGTGCCAGCAGCCGACGGGTCGTCACGGATACGCAGTATTTT.